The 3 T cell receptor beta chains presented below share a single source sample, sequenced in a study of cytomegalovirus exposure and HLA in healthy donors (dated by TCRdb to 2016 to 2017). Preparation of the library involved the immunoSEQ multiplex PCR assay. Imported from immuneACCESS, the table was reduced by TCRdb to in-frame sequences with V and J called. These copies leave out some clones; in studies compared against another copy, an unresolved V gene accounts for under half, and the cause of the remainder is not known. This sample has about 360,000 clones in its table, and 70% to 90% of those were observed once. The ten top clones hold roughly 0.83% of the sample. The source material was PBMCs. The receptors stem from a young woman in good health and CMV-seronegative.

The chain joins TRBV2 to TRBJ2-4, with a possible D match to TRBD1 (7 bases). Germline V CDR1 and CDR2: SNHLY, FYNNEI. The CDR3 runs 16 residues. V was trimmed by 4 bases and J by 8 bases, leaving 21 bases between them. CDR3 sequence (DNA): TGTGCCAGCAGTGTGTTCAGGGGGGCGACGGAGGACATTCAGTACTTC. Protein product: CASSVFRGATEDIQYF.

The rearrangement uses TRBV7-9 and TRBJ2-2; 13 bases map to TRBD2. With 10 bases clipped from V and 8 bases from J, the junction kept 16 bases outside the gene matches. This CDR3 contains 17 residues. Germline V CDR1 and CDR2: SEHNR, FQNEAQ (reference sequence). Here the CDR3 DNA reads TGTGCCACCCCGAGGACTAGCGGGGGACCTGGGCCTGGGGAGCTGTTTTTT. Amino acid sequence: CATPRTSGGPGPGELFF.

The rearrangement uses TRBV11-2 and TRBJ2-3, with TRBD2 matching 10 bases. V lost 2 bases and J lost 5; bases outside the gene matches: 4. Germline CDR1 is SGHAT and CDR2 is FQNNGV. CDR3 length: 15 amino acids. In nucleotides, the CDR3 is TGTGCCAGCAGCTTACAGCGGGGGGGCTTAGATACGCAGTATTTT. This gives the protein CASSLQRGGLDTQYF.